This T cell receptor beta chain was identified during a study of T cells after yellow fever vaccination. About the study: Some fractions had low cell numbers, and these were prepared with SMART-Seq v4 Ultra Low Input. Study-level results: Booster sampling recovered most clones from primary vaccination (less than 97% CD4, around 88% CD8). Abundant clonotypes (contaminants from the bulk population) could be present in FACS-sorted repertoires.

Germline lookup yields CDR1 DFQATT and CDR2 SNEGSKA (reference sequence). V lost 3 bases, J lost 6 bases, and 14 bases lay in between. There are 13 residues in the CDR3. Template-switching 5'RACE yielded the TCR cDNA; a universal primer site and UMIs were added in the process. TCRdb re-called the 5' RACE reads through MiXCR, storing one row per CDR3 protein. Of approximately 160,000 distinct CDR3 sequences listed, roughly a tenth are singletons. As for this clonotype: No antigen is known for it.

The gene calls are TRBV20-1 and TRBJ1-2; D is unresolved. This sample comprised CD8+ T cells sorted from PBMCs, obtained 45 days after the yellow fever booster vaccination. The sequence came from a young man who received the YFV17D yellow fever vaccine. The chain's CDR3 is CSARSTEGNGYTF. The CDR3 region has the DNA TGCAGTGCTAGGAGTACAGAGGGTAATGGCTACACCTTC.